This T cell receptor (beta chain) was obtained from a study of T cells expressing NK-cell markers. Across the whole study: Seven of the eight sequenced donors were classified as HCMV-seropositive, and one was classified as seronegative.

Germline loops: CDR1 KGHDR, CDR2 SFDVKD. The CDR3 loop spans 13 amino acids. TCRdb reanalyzed the 5' RACE reads and collapses them to one entry per CDR3 protein, without DNA. The sample data list about 120,000 distinct CDR3 sequences. Sequences were obtained from blood T cells: a sorted CD56 or NKG2C T cell subset, CD4+ or CD8+ T cells, or bulk PBMC T cells (not recorded which). The genes are TRBV24-1 and TRBJ2-5. This receptor was obtained from a woman between 18 and 70 years old in good health. CDR3 loop: CATSDSSQETQYF.